The sequence of this T cell receptor (beta chain) was determined in a study of T cell responses to AZD1222 COVID-19 vaccine. Findings of the study overall: Donors were chiefly white British, with a greater number of females, and clonal diversity was perhaps underestimated. After the peak T cell response, and only then, were repertoires sampled. Unmutated regions of variants are reportedly targeted by nearly half of spike-specific TCRs.

Trimming took off 4 bases at V and 3 bases at J, with 3 bases between the two ends. CDR1 and CDR2 (germline): MDHEN, SYDVKM. The CDR3 loop spans 12 amino acids. Profiled with immunoSEQ multiplex PCR; TCRdb holds only in-frame clones, not every one. The repertoire holds more than 150,000 clones, with approximately 92% as singletons. On this clone: The antigen remains unidentified.

The TCR sequence derives from an adult in good health. Sequenced material: peripheral blood, taken on day 0 of AZD1222 vaccination. The rearrangement uses TRBV28 and TRBJ2-2; D call uncertain. CDR3 in DNA: TGTGCCAGCAGTTCGTACACCGGGGAGCTGTTTTTT. Protein: CASSSYTGELFF.